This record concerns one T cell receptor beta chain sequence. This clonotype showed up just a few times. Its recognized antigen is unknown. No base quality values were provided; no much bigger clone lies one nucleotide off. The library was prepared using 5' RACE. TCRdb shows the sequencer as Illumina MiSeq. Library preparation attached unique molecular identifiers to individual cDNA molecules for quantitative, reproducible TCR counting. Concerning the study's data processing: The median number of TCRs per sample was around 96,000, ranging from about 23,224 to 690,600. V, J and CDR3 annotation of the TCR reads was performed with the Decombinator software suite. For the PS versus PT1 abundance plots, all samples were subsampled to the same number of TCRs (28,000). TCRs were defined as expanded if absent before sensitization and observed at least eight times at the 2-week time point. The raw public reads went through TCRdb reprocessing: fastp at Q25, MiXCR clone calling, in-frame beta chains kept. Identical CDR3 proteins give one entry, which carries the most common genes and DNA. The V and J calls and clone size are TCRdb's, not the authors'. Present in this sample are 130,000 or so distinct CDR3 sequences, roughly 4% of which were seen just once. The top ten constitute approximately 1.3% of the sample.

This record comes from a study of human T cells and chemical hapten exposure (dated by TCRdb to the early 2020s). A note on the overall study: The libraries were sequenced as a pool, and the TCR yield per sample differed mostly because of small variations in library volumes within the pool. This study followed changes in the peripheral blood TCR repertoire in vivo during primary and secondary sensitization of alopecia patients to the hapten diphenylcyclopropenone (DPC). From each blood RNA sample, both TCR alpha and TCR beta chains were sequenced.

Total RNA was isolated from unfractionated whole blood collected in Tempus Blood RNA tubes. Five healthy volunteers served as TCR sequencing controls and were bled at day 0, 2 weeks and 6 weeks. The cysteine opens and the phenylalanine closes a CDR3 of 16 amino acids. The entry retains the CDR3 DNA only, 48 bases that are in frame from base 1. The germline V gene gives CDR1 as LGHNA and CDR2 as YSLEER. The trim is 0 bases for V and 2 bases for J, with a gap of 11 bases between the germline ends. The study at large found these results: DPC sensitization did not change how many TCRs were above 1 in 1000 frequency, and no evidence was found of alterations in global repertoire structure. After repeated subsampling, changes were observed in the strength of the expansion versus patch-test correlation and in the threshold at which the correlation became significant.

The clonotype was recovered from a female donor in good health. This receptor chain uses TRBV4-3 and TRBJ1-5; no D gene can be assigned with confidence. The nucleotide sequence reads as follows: TGCGCCAGCAGCCAAGAAGCAGGACCAGGCAATCAGCCCCAGCATTTT. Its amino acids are CASSQEAGPGNQPQHF.